This T cell receptor beta chain derives from a study of CD8 T cells in ankylosing spondylitis. Using its own MiXCR run on the 5' RACE reads, TCRdb lists one record per CDR3 protein. The table includes 150,000 or so distinct CDR3 sequences, roughly 12% detected once. Study-wide points: With a CD8+ phenotype, disease-linked clones were relatively rare in peripheral blood. Characteristic of ankylosing spondylitis blood, it appeared, was a TCR beta motif comprising 7 to 9 highly homologous variants. Enrichment of disease-linked clones was reportedly significant in matched ankylosing spondylitis synovial fluid.

The germline gives CDR1 SGDLS, CDR2 YYNGEE. V lost 0 bases to trimming and J lost 1 base, with 8 bases between them. The CDR3 length is 15 residues. Turning to this clonotype: Its specificity is not known. A much larger clone is a single base away; this may be a read error. As the CDR3 is not closed by the conserved phenylalanine or tryptophan, this likely results from a read error.

Sequencing was done on a sample of blood, either unsorted or a sorted T cell fraction (not recorded which). The V and J genes are TRBV9 and TRBJ2-1; D is unclear. This clonotype originated in a male donor with ankylosing spondylitis or in good health (not recorded which). The CDR3 bases are TGTGCCAGCAGCGTAGCTTCCAAATCCTACAATGAGCAGTTCCTC. It specifies CASSVASKSYNEQFL.